Presented here are 17 T cell receptor beta chains from one specimen sequenced in a study of beta chain features in type 1 diabetes. Regarding the study as a whole: Within each of all four CD4+ subsets, Type 1 diabetes patients had TCRB CDR3s that were moderately but significantly shorter.

For these TCRs, the target antigens are not known. The authors reverse transcribed all of the isolated RNA, so sequencing captured expressed TCRB transcripts. Only in-frame clones appear in the TCRdb table, and some are missing; sequencing was by immunoSEQ multiplex PCR. The sample contains nearly 700,000 clones, around an eighth of which appear only once. Sequencing was performed on naive CD4+ T cells from blood. These receptor sequences come from a man younger than 35 with type 1 diabetes.

The table lists this clone with a few counts. The chain carries TRBV2 and TRBJ2-2; D remains ambiguous. The CDR3 consists of 13 residues. Germline CDR1 and CDR2: SNHLY and FYNNEI. V dropped 1 base and J dropped 6 bases, with 6 bases sitting between them. In DNA form, the CDR3 reads TGTGCCAGCAGTGAAGGGGTGGCCGGGGAGCTGTTTTTT. It codes for CASSEGVAGELFF.

The rearrangement links TRBV4-1 to TRBJ2-6; D is unresolved. This CDR3 contains 17 residues. Germline lookup yields CDR1 MGHRA and CDR2 YSYEKL. V lost 0 bases to trimming and J lost 4 bases, with 13 bases between them. CDR3 nucleotides: TGCGCCAGCAGCCAAGAGATCTCGGCTCCCGGGGCCAACGTCCTGACTTTC. It encodes CASSQEISAPGANVLTF.

This sequence joins TRBV15 and TRBJ2-4; 7 bases align to TRBD2. Germline V gene data show CDR1 as LNHNV and CDR2 as YYDKDF (reference sequence). J lost 0 bases, V lost 1 base, and 0 bases had no gene match. The CDR3 consists of 15 residues. In DNA, the CDR3 is TGTGCCACCAGCAGAGCGGGGGGAGCCAAAAACATTCAGTACTTC. This translates into CATSRAGGAKNIQYF.

A few counts support this clone. The chain is built from TRBV23-1 and TRBJ2-3; tentatively, D is TRBD1 (5 bases). TRBV23-1 counts as an open reading frame of uncertain function. With 3 bases removed from V and 3 bases from J, the gap between germline ends came to 16 bases. This CDR3 spans 16 amino acids. The CDR3 DNA follows: TGCGCCAGCAGTCACATGACACAACAGGAGACAGATACGCAGTATTTT. Translating it yields CASSHMTQQETDTQYF.

In nucleotides, the CDR3 is TGTGCCAGCTTAACCGCACCGGGGGGGAACTATGGCTACACCTTC. It codes for CASLTAPGGNYGYTF. The chain carries TRBV18 and TRBJ1-2; tentatively, D is TRBD1 (5 bases). V was pared by 7 bases and J by 2 bases, with 17 bases between. The length of the CDR3 is 15 residues. The germline CDR1 and CDR2 sequences are KGHSH and LQKENI.

Only a few counts were recorded for this clone. This chain uses TRBV9 with TRBJ1-1; D not certain. Between the trimmed V and J ends, which lost 1 base and 10 bases, there was a span of 20 bases. The CDR3 has 15 residues. Germline V gene lookup returns CDR1 SGDLS and CDR2 YYNGEE. The CDR3 loop is CASSVSPIDFGLAFF. DNA of the CDR3: TGTGCCAGCAGCGTAAGCCCAATAGATTTTGGTCTAGCTTTCTTT.

The rearrangement joins TRBV7-7 to TRBJ2-1, with TRBD2 matching 13 bases. Trimming at V came to 5 bases and at J to 7 bases, leaving 8 bases not matched to a gene. Germline V gives CDR1 SSHAT, CDR2 FNYEAQ (reference sequence). This CDR3 is built from 16 residues. CDR3: CASSTGTSGVRNEQFF. In DNA, the CDR3 is TGTGCCAGCAGCACCGGGACTAGCGGGGTTAGGAATGAGCAGTTCTTC.

The sample holds a few counts of this clone. V gene TRBV19 combines with J gene TRBJ1-1, with D maybe TRBD1 (5 bases). V lost 1 base and J lost 1, with 19 bases in between. The CDR3 is made up of 18 amino acids. The germline gives CDR1 LNHDA, CDR2 SQIVND (reference sequence). CDR3 residues: CASSIGPLRARGNTEAFF. The CDR3, as DNA: TGTGCCAGTAGTATAGGACCCCTCAGGGCGCGGGGGAACACTGAAGCTTTCTTT.

The chain is built from TRBV2 and TRBJ1-2; tentatively, D is TRBD1 (6 bases). The CDR3 extends over 18 amino acids. Germline-derived CDR1 and CDR2 are SNHLY and FYNNEI. The ends were cut back, 0 bases at V and 4 bases at J, with 21 bases in the middle. As DNA, the CDR3 is TGTGCCAGCAGTGAAGCGCGAACAGGGCAGGGCAAACCCTATGGCTACACCTTC. It specifies CASSEARTGQGKPYGYTF.

This clone was seen only a few times. The V call is TRBV2, the J call TRBJ2-2; D not certain. The CDR3 extends over 11 amino acids. Trimming took off 7 bases at V and 4 bases at J, with 4 bases between the two ends. Germline V gene lookup returns CDR1 SNHLY and CDR2 FYNNEI. CDR3 DNA: TGTGCCAGCACACCCACCGGGGAGCTGTTTTTT. This gives the protein CASTPTGELFF.

This clone appeared a few times. The CDR3 DNA reads as TGCGCCAGCAGCTTGGGAAGAGACAATGAGCAGTTCTTC. Amino acids: CASSLGRDNEQFF. This chain links TRBV5-1 with TRBJ2-1; D gene ambiguous. Germline values: CDR1 SGHRS, CDR2 YFSETQ. This CDR3 has 13 residues. V lost 0 bases and J 5 bases, leaving 6 bases between the germline ends. Looking up the rest from reference TRBV5-1 and TRBJ2-1 gives the full variable domain: KAGVTQTPRYLIKTRGQQVTLSCSPISGHRSVSWYQQTPGQGLQFLFEYFSETQRNKGNFPGRFSGRQFSNSRSEMNVSTLELGDSALYLCASSLGRDNEQFFGPGTRLTVL.

This chain links TRBV5-1 with TRBJ2-5; 10 bases fit TRBD2. Unmatched junction bases numbered 6, after V lost 0 bases and J lost 4 bases. The V gene's germline CDR1 is SGHRS and CDR2 YFSETQ. The CDR3 has 16 amino acids. CDR3 sequence reads: CASSLASGGAGETQYF. DNA for the CDR3: TGCGCCAGCAGCTTGGCGAGCGGGGGGGCCGGAGAGACCCAGTACTTC. The variable domain in full, completed from reference TRBV5-1 and TRBJ2-5, reads KAGVTQTPRYLIKTRGQQVTLSCSPISGHRSVSWYQQTPGQGLQFLFEYFSETQRNKGNFPGRFSGRQFSNSRSEMNVSTLELGDSALYLCASSLASGGAGETQYFGPGTRLLVL.

The V call is TRBV2, the J call TRBJ2-1, with D unclear. In germline, CDR1 is SNHLY, CDR2 FYNNEI. The CDR3 contains 13 residues. Trimming stripped 10 bases from V and 3 bases from J, with 13 bases between. This CDR3 is CATSSEFYNEQFF. The CDR3 nucleotides are TGTGCCACCTCCTCAGAGTTCTACAATGAGCAGTTCTTC. The variable domain in full, completed from reference TRBV2 and TRBJ2-1, reads EPEVTQTPSHQVTQMGQEVILRCVPISNHLYFYWYRQILGQKVEFLVSFYNNEISEKSEIFDDQFSVERPDGSNFTLKIRSTKLEDSAMYFCATSSEFYNEQFFGPGTRLTVL.

This clone was seen only a few times. V and J are TRBV6-5 and TRBJ1-1; no firm D call. The CDR3 has 13 amino acids. V was pared by 6 bases and J by 2 bases, with 10 bases between. CDR1 MNHEY and CDR2 SVGAGI come from the germline V gene. The CDR3 protein is CASSASVNTEAFF. In DNA form, the CDR3 reads TGTGCCAGCAGCGCATCCGTCAACACTGAAGCTTTCTTT.

This clone was recorded a few times. The V gene is TRBV9, the J gene TRBJ1-2; 7 nucleotides agree with TRBD1. CDR3 length equals 15 residues. CDR1 SGDLS and CDR2 YYNGEE come from the germline V gene. Trimming removed 0 bases from V and 6 bases from J; junction bases left unmatched: 8. The CDR3 loop reads CASSVVGRGLDGYTF. The CDR3 DNA follows: TGTGCCAGCAGCGTAGTGGGCAGGGGGTTGGATGGCTACACCTTC.

The gene calls are TRBV5-6 and TRBJ1-2, with a weak D call TRBD1 (5 bases). CDR1 SGHDT and CDR2 YYEEEE come from the germline V gene. This CDR3 is 14 amino acids long. Trimming removed 3 bases from V and 5 bases from J, with 14 bases in between. The CDR3 sequence is CASSWAGKGYGYTF. The CDR3 nucleotides read TGTGCCAGCAGCTGGGCGGGAAAGGGGTATGGCTACACCTTC.

As regards this clone: This sample includes further DNA sequences coding for the same CDR3. The V gene is TRBV30, the J gene TRBJ1-1; 7 nucleotides match TRBD1. Germline V lookup: CDR1 GTSNPN, CDR2 SVGIG (reference sequence). The CDR3 is 13 residues long. The V segment lost 0 bases and the J segment 3 bases; nucleotides outside the gene matches: 1. CDR3 DNA sequence: TGTGCCTGGAGTGTCCAGGGGGACACTGAAGCTTTCTTT. It translates to CAWSVQGDTEAFF.